The T cell receptor (beta chain) under discussion was sequenced for a study of blood T cell repertoires in COVID-19. Overall study: COVID-19 samples, acute and convalescent, were from the United States, Italy and Spain. Sample material is recorded as cDNA or gDNA derived from T cells, B-cell-depleted T cells, or PBMCs.

Profiled with immunoSEQ multiplex PCR; TCRdb holds only in-frame clones, not every one. The sample shows a few hundred thousand clones, about 88% of them seen only once. This sequence was found in a young woman who had recovered from COVID-19. Input material: PBMCs or T cells enriched from blood (not recorded which).

The CDR3 DNA follows: TGTGCCAGCAGTCCGGGGGTCCCCCCGGATGAGCAGTTCTTC. Amino acids: CASSPGVPPDEQFF. The chain is built from TRBV7-8 and TRBJ2-1, with D perhaps TRBD2 (6 bases). The CDR3 is made up of 14 amino acids. V was clipped by 6 bases and J by 8 bases, with 17 bases between them. CDR1 is SGHVS, CDR2 FQNEAQ, per germline.